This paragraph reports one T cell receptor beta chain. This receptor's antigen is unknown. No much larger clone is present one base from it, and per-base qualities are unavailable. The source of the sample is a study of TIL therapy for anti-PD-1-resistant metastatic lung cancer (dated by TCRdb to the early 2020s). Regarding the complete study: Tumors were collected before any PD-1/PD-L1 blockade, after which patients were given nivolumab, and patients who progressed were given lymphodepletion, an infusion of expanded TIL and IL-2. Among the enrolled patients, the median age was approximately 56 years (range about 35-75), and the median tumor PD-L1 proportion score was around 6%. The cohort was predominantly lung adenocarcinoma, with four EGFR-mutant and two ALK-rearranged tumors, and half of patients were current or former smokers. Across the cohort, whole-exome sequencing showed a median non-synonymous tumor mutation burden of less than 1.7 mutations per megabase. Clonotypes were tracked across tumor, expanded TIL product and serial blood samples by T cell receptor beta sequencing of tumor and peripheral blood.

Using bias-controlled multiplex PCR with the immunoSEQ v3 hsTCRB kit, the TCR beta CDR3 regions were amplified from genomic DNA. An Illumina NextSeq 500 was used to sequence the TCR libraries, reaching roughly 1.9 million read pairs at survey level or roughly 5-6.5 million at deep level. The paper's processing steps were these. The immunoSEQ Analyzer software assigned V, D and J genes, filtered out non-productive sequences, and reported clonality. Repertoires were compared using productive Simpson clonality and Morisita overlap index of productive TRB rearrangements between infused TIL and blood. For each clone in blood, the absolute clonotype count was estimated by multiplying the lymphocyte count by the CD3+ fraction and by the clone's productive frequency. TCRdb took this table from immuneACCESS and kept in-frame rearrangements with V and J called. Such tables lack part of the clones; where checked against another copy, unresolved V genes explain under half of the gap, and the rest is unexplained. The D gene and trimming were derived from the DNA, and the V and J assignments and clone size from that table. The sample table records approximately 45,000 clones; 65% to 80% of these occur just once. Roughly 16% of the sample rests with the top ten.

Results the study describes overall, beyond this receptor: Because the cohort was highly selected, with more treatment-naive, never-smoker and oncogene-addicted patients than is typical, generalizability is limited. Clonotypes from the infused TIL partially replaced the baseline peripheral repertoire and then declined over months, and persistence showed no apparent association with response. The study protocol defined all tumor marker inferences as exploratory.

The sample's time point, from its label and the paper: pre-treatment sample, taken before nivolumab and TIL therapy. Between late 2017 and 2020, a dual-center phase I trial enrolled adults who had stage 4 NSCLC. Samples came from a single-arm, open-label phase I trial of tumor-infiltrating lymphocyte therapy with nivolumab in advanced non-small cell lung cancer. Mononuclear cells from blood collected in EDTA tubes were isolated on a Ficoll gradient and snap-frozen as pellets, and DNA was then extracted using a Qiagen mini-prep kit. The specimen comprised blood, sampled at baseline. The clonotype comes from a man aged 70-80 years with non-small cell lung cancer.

The CDR3 sequence is CASSHTVATEAFF. The DNA sequence is given as TGCGCCAGCAGCCACACAGTAGCCACTGAAGCTTTCTTT. The V and J genes are TRBV5-1 and TRBJ1-1; the D gene cannot be resolved reliably. The CDR3 contains 13 residues, cysteine and phenylalanine counted. Just the 39-base CDR3 DNA is kept, in frame starting at base 1. V and J are truncated by 4 bases and 4 bases respectively, leaving an intervening sequence of 11 bases. Sequences SGHRS (CDR1) and YFSETQ (CDR2) are obtained from the germline V gene.